One sample yielded the 15 T cell receptor beta chains listed below, sequenced in a study of T cell responses to AZD1222 COVID-19 vaccine. TCRdb's table, derived via immunoSEQ multiplex PCR, lists solely in-frame clones and lacks some. The sample lists about 100,000 clones, approximately 90% occurring once. The sample here was peripheral blood, taken 28 days after the second AZD1222 dose. The receptors were gathered from an adult who received the AZD1222 COVID-19 vaccine.

This sequence joins TRBV5-4 and TRBJ2-2; 8 bases are shared with TRBD2. J gave up 7 bases and V 4 bases, and 9 bases lay outside the gene matches. CDR1 is SGHNT, CDR2 YYREEE, per germline (reference sequence). The CDR3 is 15 residues long. DNA for the CDR3: TGTGCCAGCAGCCGACAGAGCGGGGGTATCGGGGAGCTGTTTTTT. Protein sequence: CASSRQSGGIGELFF.

V and J are TRBV7-9 and TRBJ2-5; 10 nucleotides match TRBD1. In germline, CDR1 is SEHNR, CDR2 FQNEAQ (reference sequence). This CDR3 has 15 residues. V lost 5 bases and J lost 7; bases outside the gene matches: 10. The CDR3 loop reads CASSPPTGGRGTQYF. The CDR3 DNA is TGTGCCAGCAGCCCACCGACAGGGGGCCGGGGGACCCAGTACTTC.

This clone has just one count. This chain links TRBV4-3 with TRBJ2-1, with D perhaps TRBD2 (6 bases). Trimming removed 3 bases from V and 4 bases from J, with 19 bases in between. Germline CDR1 is LGHNA and CDR2 is YSLEER. This CDR3 region has 17 residues. This chain's CDR3 is CASSQEGGGEKYNEQFF. The CDR3, as DNA: TGCGCCAGCAGCCAGGAAGGTGGCGGGGAAAAATACAATGAGCAGTTCTTC.

The genes are TRBV6-6 and TRBJ2-6, with 7 nucleotides matching TRBD2. CDR1 is MNHNY and CDR2 is SVGAGI in the germline V gene (reference sequence). The ends lost 7 bases at V and 0 bases at J; junction bases unmatched: 3. CDR3 length: 15 residues. The CDR3 coding sequence is TGTGCCAGCACTTCGGGGGGCTCTGGGGCCAACGTCCTGACTTTC. It is translated as CASTSGGSGANVLTF.

The chain uses TRBV3-1 (or the pseudogene TRBV3-2) and TRBJ2-7; 8 bases are shared with TRBD2. Germline trimming cut 0 bases from V and 2 bases from J; bases unmatched to any gene: 12. Looked up from germline, CDR1 is LGHDT and CDR2 is YNNKEL (reference sequence). CDR3 size: 18 residues. Here the CDR3 DNA reads TGTGCCAGCAGCCAAGATTTTGGCGGGGGGCACACTCCCTACGAGCAGTACTTC. Translated, it gives CASSQDFGGGHTPYEQYF.

A word on this clone: At one of its ends the junction is not consistent with the germline gene, which may arise from a read error. This chain uses TRBV5-1 with TRBJ1-6; 10 bases align to TRBD1. This CDR3 region has 16 residues. The germline V gene has CDR1 SGHRS and CDR2 YFSETQ. CDR3 sequence reads: CASRLGQGFSNSPLHF. The DNA for the CDR3 is TGCGCCAGCAGGTTGGGACAGGGGTTCAGTAATTCACCCCTCCACTTT.

The V gene is TRBV6-2 or TRBV6-3, the J gene TRBJ2-3; D gene uncertain. V gave up 2 bases and J gave up 2 bases, with 20 bases separating them. This CDR3 is 18 amino acids long. The germline V gene has CDR1 MNHEY and CDR2 SVGEGT. The CDR3 DNA sequence: TGTGCCAGCAGTTACAGTTTCCAACAGCCATCGAACACAGATACGCAGTATTTT. Translated: CASSYSFQQPSNTDTQYF.

The chain combines TRBV5-1 with TRBJ2-3; D is ambiguous. Trimming left V 4 bases short and J 2 bases short, with 14 bases between. The CDR3 contains 15 residues. Germline V gene lookup returns CDR1 SGHRS and CDR2 YFSETQ. This chain's CDR3 is CASSPDDSLTDTQYF. CDR3 in DNA: TGCGCCAGCAGCCCGGACGACTCCCTCACAGATACGCAGTATTTT.

This chain uses TRBV11-3 with TRBJ2-7; 8 bases fit TRBD1. Germline assignment: CDR1 SGHNT and CDR2 YENEEA. Trimming at V came to 8 bases and at J to 3 bases, leaving 3 bases not matched to a gene. The CDR3 runs to 12 residues. CDR3 loop: CASGGQGYEQYF. The CDR3 DNA sequence: TGTGCCAGCGGTGGACAGGGCTACGAGCAGTACTTC.

The rearrangement uses TRBV4-3 and TRBJ2-2, with D unresolved. V was cut by 0 bases and J by 1 base, with 6 bases left in between. The germline gives CDR1 LGHNA, CDR2 YSLEER. The length of the CDR3 is 15 residues. This CDR3 reads CASSQEIRNTGELFF. CDR3 nucleotide sequence: TGCGCCAGCAGCCAAGAAATTCGGAACACCGGGGAGCTGTTTTTT.

This chain uses TRBV7-9 with TRBJ1-4; 11 positions match TRBD1. The CDR3 totals 16 residues. CDR1 and CDR2 from the germline V gene are SEHNR and FQNEAQ (reference sequence). The trim removed 5 bases at V and 7 bases at J, leaving 9 bases unmatched. This CDR3 reads CASSQYPGTGGEKLFF. For the CDR3, the DNA is TGTGCCAGCAGCCAATACCCCGGGACAGGGGGTGAAAAACTGTTTTTT.

The chain employs TRBV6-1 and TRBJ1-5; D is uncertain. Germline loops: CDR1 MNHNS, CDR2 SASEGT. The CDR3 has 13 residues. Trimming removed 1 base at V and 4 bases at J, with 5 bases between. The CDR3 nucleotides read TGTGCCAGCAGTGAAGGAGGAAATCAGCCCCAGCATTTT. Translation: CASSEGGNQPQHF.

This clone was seen only a few times. The V call is TRBV25-1, the J call TRBJ1-5, with 7 positions matching TRBD1. Per germline, CDR1 MGHDK and CDR2 SYGVNS. CDR3 size: 14 residues. The J segment lost 4 bases and the V segment lost 3 bases, leaving 3 bases of the junction unmatched. The CDR3 here is CASSDPGGNQPQHF. The CDR3 coding sequence is TGTGCCAGCAGTGATCCAGGGGGTAATCAGCCCCAGCATTTT. Using reference TRBV25-1 and TRBJ1-5 for the parts outside the CDR3, the full variable domain is EADIYQTPRYLVIGTGKKITLECSQTMGHDKMYWYQQDPGMELHLIHYSYGVNSTEKGDLSSESTVSRIRTEHFPLTLESARPSHTSQYLCASSDPGGNQPQHFGDGTRLSIL.

The chain is built from TRBV27 and TRBJ1-5, with 7 bases identical to TRBD1. Germline-derived CDR1 and CDR2 are MNHEY and SMNVEV (reference sequence). J was trimmed by 1 base and V by 4 bases; bases with no gene match: 10. This CDR3 comprises 17 residues. CDR3 in DNA: TGTGCCAGCAGTTCCTACCGGGACAGCGAGAGCAATCAGCCCCAGCATTTT. Its translation is CASSSYRDSESNQPQHF.

The rearrangement uses TRBV11-2 and TRBJ2-3; D gene ambiguous. The CDR3 has 12 residues. Germline assignment: CDR1 SGHAT and CDR2 FQNNGV. V lost 0 bases and J 8 bases, leaving 6 bases between the germline ends. In DNA form, the CDR3 reads TGTGCCAGCAGCTTAGACACTCCTACGCAGTATTTT. It is translated as CASSLDTPTQYF.